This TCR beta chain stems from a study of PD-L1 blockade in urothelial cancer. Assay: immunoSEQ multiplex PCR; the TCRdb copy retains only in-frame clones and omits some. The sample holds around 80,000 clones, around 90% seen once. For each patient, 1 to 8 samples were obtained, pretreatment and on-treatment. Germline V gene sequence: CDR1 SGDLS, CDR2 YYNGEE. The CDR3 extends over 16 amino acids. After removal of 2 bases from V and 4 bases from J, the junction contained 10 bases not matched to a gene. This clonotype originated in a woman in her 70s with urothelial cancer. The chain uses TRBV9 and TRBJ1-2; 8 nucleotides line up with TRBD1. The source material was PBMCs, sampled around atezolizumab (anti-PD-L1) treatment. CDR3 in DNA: TGTGCCAGCAGCGTCGGAGGACAGGGAGGCCCCTATGGCTACACCTTC. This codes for CASSVGGQGGPYGYTF.